This note documents a single T cell receptor beta chain sequence. What it binds is not known. These data belong to a study of post-analysis software for immune sequencing data. Background on the study: Disease trajectories encompassed relapsing-remitting, secondary progressive and progressive-relapsing multiple sclerosis.

The library was made from cDNA and included unique molecular identifiers. The source material, about 0.9 to 10 million T cells, gave rise to approximately 520,000 cDNA molecules. MiXCR, applied by TCRdb to the PCR reads, yields one record per CDR3 protein. The table has 820,000 or so distinct CDR3 sequences, under 70% seen once. The germline V gene encodes CDR1 DFQATT and CDR2 SNEGSKA (reference sequence). The CDR3 has 15 residues. Study-level results: The normalized Chao1 diversity of multiple sclerosis patients was significantly lower than that of controls. Strong co-clustering by F measure linked samples that shared a preparation batch. Included in a set of a few TRBV segments more frequent in patients than controls were TRBV5-6, TRBV5-1 and TRBV20-1.

The source material was blood. The receptor comes from a girl aged 5 to 17 with multiple sclerosis. This rearrangement joins TRBV20-1 to TRBJ2-1; possible D gene TRBD1, 7 bases. Judging by the DNA end, TRBJ2-7 fits better; the J call may be wrong. As DNA, the CDR3 is TGCAGTGCTAGAGGGACAGGAGGGCGTGCCTACGAGCAGTACTTC. Translation gives CSARGTGGRAYEQYF.